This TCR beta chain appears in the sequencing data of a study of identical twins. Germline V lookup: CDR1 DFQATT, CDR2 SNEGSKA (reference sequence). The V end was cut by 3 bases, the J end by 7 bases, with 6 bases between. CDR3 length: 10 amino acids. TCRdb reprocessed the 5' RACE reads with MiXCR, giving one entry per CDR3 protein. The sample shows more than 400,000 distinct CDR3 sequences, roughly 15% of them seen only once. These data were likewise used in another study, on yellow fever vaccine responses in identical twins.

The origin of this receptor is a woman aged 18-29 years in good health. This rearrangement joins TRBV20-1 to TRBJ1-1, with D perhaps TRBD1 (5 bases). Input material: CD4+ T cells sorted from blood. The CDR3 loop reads CSARTDEAFF. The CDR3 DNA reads TGCAGTGCTAGGACAGATGAAGCTTTCTTT.